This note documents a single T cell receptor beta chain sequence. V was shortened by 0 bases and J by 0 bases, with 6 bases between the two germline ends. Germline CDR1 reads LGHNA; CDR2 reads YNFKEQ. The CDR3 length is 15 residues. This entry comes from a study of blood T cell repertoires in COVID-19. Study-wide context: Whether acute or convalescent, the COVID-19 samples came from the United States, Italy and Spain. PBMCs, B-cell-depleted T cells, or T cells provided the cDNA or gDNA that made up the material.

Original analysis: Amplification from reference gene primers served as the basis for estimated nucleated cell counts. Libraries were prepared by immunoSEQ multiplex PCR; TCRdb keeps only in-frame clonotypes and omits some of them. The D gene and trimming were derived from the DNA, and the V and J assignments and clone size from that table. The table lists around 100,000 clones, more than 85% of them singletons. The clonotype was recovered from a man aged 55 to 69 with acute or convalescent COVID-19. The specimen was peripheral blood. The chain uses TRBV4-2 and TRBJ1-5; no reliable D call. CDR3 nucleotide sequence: TGTGCCAGCAGCCAAGACAGTGCTAGCAATCAGCCCCAGCATTTT. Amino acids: CASSQDSASNQPQHF.